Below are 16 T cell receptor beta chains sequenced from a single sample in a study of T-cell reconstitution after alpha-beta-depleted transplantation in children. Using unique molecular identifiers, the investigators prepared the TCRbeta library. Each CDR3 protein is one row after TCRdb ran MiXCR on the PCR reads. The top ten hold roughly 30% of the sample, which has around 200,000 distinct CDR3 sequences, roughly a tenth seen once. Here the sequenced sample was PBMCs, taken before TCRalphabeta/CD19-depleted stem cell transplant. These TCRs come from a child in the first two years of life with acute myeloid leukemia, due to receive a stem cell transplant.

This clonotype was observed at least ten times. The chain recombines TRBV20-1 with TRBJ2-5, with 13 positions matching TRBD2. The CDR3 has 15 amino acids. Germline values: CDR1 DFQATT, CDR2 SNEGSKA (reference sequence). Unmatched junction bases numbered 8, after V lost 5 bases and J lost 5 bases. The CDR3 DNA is TGCAGTGCTGAAATACTAGCGGGAGGGCCGGAGACCCAGTACTTC. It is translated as CSAEILAGGPETQYF.

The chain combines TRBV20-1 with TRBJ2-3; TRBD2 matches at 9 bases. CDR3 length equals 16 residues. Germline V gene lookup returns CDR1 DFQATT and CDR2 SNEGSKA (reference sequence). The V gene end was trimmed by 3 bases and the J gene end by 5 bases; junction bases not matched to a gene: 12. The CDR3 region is CSASELAGIFIDTQYF. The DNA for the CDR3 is TGCAGTGCTAGTGAACTAGCGGGTATTTTCATAGATACGCAGTATTTT.

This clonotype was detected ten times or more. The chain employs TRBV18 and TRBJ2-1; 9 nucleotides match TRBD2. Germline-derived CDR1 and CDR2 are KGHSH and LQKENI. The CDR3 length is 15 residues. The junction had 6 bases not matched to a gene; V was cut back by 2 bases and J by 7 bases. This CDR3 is CASSPGSGRWNEQFF. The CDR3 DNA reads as TGTGCCAGCTCACCAGGTAGCGGGAGATGGAATGAGCAGTTCTTC. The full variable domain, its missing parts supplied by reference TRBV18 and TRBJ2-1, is NAGVMQNPRHLVRRRGQEARLRCSPMKGHSHVYWYRQLPEEGLKFMVYLQKENIIDESGMPKERFSAEFPKEGPSILRIQQVVRGDSAAYFCASSPGSGRWNEQFFGPGTRLTVL.

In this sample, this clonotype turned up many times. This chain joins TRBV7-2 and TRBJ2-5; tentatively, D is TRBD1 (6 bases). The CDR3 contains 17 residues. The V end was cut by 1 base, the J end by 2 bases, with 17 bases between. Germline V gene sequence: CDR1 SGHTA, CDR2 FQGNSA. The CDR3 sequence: CASSLGVGGGPQETQYF. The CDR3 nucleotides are TGTGCCAGCAGCTTAGGAGTGGGTGGGGGCCCACAAGAGACCCAGTACTTC.

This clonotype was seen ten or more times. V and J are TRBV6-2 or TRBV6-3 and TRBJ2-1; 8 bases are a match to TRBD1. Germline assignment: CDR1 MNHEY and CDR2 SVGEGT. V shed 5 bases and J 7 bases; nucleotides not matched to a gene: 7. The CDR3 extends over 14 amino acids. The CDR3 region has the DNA TGTGCCAGCAGTCGCTCAGGGGGCGGGAATGAGCAGTTCTTC. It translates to CASSRSGGGNEQFF.

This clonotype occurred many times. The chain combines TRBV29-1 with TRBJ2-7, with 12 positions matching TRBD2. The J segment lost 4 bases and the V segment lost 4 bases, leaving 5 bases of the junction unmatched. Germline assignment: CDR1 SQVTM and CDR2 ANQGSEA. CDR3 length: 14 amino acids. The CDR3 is CSVVASGRGYEQYF. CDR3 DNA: TGCAGCGTTGTAGCTAGCGGGAGGGGGTACGAGCAGTACTTC.

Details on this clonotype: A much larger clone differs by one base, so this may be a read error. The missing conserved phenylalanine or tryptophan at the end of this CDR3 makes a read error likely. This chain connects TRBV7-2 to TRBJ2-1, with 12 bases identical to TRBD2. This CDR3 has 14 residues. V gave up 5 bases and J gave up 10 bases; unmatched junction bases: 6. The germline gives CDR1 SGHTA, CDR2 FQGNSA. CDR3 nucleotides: TGTGCCAGCAGCCTAAGACTAGCGGGGGAGGAGCAGTTCTCC. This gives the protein CASSLRLAGEEQFS.

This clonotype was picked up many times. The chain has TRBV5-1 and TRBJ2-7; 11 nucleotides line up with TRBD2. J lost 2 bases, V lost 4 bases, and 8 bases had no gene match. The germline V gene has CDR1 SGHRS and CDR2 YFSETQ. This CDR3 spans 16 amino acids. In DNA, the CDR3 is TGCGCCAGCAGCGCGTCGGGACTAGCGGCCCCCTACGAGCAGTACTTC. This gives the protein CASSASGLAAPYEQYF.

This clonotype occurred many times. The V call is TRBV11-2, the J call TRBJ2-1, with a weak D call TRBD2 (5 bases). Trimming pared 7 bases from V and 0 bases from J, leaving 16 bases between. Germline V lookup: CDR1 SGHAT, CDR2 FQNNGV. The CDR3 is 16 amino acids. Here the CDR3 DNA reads TGTGCCAGCAACCCAGGAGCGGCAAGCTCCTACAATGAGCAGTTCTTC. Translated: CASNPGAASSYNEQFF.

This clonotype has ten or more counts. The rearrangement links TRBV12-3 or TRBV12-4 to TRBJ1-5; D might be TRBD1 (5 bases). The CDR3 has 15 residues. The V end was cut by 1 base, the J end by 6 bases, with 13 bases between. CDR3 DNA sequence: TGTGCCAGCAGTTTAGGAGGGGCGCGGGGTCAGCCCCAGCATTTT. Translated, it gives CASSLGGARGQPQHF.

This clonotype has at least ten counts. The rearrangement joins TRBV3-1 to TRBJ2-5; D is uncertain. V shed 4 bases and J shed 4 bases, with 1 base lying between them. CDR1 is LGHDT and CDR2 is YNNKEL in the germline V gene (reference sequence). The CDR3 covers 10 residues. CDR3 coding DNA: TGTGCCAGCAGCCGAGAGACCCAGTACTTC. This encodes CASSRETQYF.

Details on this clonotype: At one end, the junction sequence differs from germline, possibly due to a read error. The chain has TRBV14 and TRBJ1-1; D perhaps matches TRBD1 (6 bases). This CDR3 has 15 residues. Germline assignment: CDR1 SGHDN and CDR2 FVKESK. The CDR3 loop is CASCQARGRGTEAFF. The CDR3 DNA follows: TGTGCCAGCTGCCAAGCCAGGGGCAGGGGCACTGAAGCTTTCTTT. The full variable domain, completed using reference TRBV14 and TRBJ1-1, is EAGVTQFPSHSVIEKGQTVTLRCDPISGHDNLYWYRRVMGKEIKFLLHFVKESKQDESGMPNNRFLAERTGGTYSTLKVQPAELEDSGVYFCASCQARGRGTEAFFGQGTRLTVV.

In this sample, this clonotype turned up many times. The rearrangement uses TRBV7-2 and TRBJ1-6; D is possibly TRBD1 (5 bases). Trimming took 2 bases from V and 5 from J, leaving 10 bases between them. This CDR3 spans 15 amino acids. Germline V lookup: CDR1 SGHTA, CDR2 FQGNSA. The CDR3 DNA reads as TGTGCCAGCAGCTTATCGGCAGGGAATAATTCACCCCTCCACTTT. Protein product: CASSLSAGNNSPLHF.

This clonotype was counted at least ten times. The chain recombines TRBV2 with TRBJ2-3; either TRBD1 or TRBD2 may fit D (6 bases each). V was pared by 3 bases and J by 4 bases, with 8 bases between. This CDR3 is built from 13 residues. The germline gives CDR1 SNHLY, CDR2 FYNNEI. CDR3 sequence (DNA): TGTGCCAGCAGTGACGGGGGCCCAGATACGCAGTATTTT. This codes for CASSDGGPDTQYF.

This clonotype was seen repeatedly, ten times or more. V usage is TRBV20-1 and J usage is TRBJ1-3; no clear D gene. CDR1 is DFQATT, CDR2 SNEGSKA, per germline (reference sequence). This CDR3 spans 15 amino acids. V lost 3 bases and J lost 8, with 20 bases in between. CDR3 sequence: CSARLEGKSRDTIYF. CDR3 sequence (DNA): TGCAGTGCTAGGCTTGAGGGCAAGTCGAGGGACACCATATATTTT.

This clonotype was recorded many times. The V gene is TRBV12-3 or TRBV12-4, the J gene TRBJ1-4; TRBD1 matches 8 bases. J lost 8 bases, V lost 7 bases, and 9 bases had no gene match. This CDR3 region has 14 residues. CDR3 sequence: CASIKDRGTEKLFF. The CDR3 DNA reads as TGTGCCAGCATAAAAGACAGGGGAACCGAAAAACTGTTTTTT.